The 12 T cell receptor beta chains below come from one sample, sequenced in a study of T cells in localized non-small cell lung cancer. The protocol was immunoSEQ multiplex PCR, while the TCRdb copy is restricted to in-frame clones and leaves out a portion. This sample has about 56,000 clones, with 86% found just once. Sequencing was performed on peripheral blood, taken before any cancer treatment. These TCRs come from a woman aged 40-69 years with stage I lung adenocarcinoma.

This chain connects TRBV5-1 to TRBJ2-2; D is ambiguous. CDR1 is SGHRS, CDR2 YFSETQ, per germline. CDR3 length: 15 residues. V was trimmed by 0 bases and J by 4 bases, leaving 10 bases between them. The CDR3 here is CASSLGGVATGELFF. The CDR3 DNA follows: TGCGCCAGCAGCTTGGGTGGGGTAGCCACCGGGGAGCTGTTTTTT.

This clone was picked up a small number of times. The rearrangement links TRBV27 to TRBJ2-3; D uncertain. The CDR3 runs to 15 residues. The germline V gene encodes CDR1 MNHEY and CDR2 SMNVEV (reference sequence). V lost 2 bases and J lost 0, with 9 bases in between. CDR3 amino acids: CASSLASSSTDTQYF. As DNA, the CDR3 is TGTGCCAGCAGTTTAGCGTCTTCTAGCACAGATACGCAGTATTTT.

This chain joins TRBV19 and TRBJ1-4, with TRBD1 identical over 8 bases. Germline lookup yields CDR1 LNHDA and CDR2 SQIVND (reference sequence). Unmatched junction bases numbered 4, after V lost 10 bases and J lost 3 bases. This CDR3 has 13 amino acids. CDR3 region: CATQGAANEKLFF. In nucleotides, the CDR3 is TGTGCCACTCAGGGGGCGGCTAATGAAAAACTGTTTTTT.

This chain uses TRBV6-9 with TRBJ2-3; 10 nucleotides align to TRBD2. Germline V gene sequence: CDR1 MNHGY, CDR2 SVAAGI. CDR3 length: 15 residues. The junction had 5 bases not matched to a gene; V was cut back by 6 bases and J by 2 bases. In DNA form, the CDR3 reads TGTGCCAGCAGCCCTAGCGGGGGAGCCACAGATACGCAGTATTTT. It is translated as CASSPSGGATDTQYF.

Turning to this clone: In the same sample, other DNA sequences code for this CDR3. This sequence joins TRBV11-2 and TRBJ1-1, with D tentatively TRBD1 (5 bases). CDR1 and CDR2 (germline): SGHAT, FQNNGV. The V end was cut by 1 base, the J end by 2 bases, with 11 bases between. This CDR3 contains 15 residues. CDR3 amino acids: CASSLGTGPNTEAFF. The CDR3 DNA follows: TGTGCCAGCAGCTTAGGGACGGGGCCAAACACTGAAGCTTTCTTT. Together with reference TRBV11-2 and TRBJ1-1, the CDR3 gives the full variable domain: EAGVAQSPRYKIIEKRQSVAFWCNPISGHATLYWYQQILGQGPKLLIQFQNNGVVDDSQLPKDRFSAERLKGVDSTLKIQPAKLEDSAVYLCASSLGTGPNTEAFFGQGTRLTVV.

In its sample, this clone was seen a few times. The CDR3 coding sequence is TGTGCCTGGAGTAAAGGGGGTTGGAACTATGGCTACACCTTC. This gives the protein CAWSKGGWNYGYTF. This chain joins TRBV30 and TRBJ1-2; TRBD1 might be the D (6 bases). The CDR3 extends over 14 amino acids. CDR1 and CDR2 (germline): GTSNPN, SVGIG (reference sequence). V shed 2 bases and J shed 2 bases, with 12 bases lying between them.

CDR3 bases: TGTGCCAGCAGCCCGGAGACAGGGCCGATTGGGAACACTGAAGCTTTCTTT. This sequence encodes CASSPETGPIGNTEAFF. This rearrangement joins TRBV5-8 to TRBJ1-1; 7 bases align to TRBD1. The CDR3 is 17 residues long. J lost 1 base, V lost 4 bases, and 13 bases had no gene match. Germline-derived CDR1 and CDR2 are SGHTS and YDEGEE. Supplemented by reference TRBV5-8 and TRBJ1-1, the full variable domain reads EAGVTQSPTHLIKTRGQQATLRCSPISGHTSVYWYQQALGLGLQFLLWYDEGEERNRGNFPPRFSGRQFPNYSSELNVNALELEDSALYLCASSPETGPIGNTEAFFGQGTRLTVV.

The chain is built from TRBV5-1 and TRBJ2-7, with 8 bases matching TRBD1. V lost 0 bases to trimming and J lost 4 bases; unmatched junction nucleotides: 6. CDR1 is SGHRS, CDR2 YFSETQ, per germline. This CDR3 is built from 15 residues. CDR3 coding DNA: TGCGCCAGCAGCTTGGGCGGTAACAGGGGGTACGAGCAGTACTTC. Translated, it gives CASSLGGNRGYEQYF.

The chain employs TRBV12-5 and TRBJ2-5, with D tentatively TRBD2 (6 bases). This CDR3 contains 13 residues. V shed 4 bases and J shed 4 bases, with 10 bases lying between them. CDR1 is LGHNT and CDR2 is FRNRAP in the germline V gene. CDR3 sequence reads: CASGSWRGETQYF. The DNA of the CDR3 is TGTGCTAGTGGTTCGTGGAGGGGAGAGACCCAGTACTTC. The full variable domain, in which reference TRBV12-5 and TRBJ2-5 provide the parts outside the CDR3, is DARVTQTPRHKVTEMGQEVTMRCQPILGHNTVFWYRQTMMQGLELLAYFRNRAPLDDSGMPKDRFSAEMPDATLATLKIQPSEPRDSAVYFCASGSWRGETQYFGPGTRLLVL.

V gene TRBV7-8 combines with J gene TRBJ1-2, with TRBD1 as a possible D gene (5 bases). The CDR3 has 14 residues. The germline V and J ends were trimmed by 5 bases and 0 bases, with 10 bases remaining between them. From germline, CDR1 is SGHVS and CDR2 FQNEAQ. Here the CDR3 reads CASSARVSNYGYTF. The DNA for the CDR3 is TGTGCCAGCAGCGCCAGGGTTTCTAACTATGGCTACACCTTC.

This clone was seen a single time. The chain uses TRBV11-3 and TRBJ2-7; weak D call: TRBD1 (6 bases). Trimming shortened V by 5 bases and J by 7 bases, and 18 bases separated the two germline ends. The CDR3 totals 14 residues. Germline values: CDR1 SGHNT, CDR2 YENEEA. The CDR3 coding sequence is TGTGCCAGCAGCCCCCGAGGACAGCCGTGGGAGCAGTACTTC. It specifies CASSPRGQPWEQYF.

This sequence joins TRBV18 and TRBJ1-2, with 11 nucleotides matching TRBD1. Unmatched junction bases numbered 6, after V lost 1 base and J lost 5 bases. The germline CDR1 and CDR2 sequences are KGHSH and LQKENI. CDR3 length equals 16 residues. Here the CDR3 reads CASSPRTGGTEYGYTF. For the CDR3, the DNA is TGTGCCAGCTCACCACGGACAGGGGGCACGGAGTATGGCTACACCTTC.